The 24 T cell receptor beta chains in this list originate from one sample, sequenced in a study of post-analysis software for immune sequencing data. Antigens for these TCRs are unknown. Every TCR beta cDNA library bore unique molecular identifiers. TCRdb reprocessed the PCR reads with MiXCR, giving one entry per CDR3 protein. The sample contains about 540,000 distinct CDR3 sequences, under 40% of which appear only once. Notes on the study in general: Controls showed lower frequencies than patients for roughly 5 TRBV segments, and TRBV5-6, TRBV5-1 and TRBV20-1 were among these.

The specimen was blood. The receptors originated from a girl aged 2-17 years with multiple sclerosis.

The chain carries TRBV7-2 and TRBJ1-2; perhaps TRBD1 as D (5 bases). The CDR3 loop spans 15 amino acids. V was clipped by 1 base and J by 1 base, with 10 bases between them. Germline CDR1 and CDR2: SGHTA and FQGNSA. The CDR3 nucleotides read TGTGCCAGCAGCTTAGGGGTCCAGGGTAACTATGGCTACACCTTC. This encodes CASSLGVQGNYGYTF.

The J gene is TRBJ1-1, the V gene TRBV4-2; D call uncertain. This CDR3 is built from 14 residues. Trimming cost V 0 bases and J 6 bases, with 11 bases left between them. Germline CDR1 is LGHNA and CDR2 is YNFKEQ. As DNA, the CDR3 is TGTGCCAGCAGCCAAGATCTTGGGAAGGCTGAAGCTTTCTTT. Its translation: CASSQDLGKAEAFF.

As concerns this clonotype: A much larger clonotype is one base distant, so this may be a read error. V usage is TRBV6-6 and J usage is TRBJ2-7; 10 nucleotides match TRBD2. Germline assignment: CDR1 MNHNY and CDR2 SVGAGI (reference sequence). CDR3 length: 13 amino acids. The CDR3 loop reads CASSQTSGHERYF. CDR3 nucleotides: TGTGCCAGCAGTCAGACTAGCGGGCACGAGCGGTACTTC.

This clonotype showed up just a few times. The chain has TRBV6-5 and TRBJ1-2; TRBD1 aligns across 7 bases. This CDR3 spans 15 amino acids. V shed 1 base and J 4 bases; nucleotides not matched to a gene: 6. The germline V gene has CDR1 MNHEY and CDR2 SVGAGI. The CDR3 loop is CASSYYRGVSYGYTF. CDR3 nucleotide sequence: TGTGCCAGCAGTTACTACAGGGGAGTGAGCTATGGCTACACCTTC.

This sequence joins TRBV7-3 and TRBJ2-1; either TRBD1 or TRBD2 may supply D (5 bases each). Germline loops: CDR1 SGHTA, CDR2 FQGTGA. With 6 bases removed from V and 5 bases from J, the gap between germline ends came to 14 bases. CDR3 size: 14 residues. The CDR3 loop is CASSGTLADNEQFF. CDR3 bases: TGTGCCAGCAGTGGGACCCTAGCTGACAATGAGCAGTTCTTC. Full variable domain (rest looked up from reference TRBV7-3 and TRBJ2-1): GAGVSQTPSNKVTEKGKYVELRCDPISGHTALYWYRQSLGQGPEFLIYFQGTGAADDSGLPNDRFFAVRPEGSVSTLKIQRTERGDSAVYLCASSGTLADNEQFFGPGTRLTVL.

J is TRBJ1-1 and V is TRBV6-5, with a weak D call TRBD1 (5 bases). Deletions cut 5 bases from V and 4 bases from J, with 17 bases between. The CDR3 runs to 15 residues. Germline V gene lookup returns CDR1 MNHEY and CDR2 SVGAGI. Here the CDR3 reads CASSRGGNLGTEAFF. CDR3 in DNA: TGTGCCAGCAGTCGGGGCGGGAACCTGGGCACTGAAGCTTTCTTT.

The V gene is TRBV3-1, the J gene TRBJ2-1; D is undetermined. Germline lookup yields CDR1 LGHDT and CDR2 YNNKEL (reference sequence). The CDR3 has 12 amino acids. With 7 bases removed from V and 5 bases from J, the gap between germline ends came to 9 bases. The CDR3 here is CASTATDNEQFF. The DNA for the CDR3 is TGTGCCAGCACCGCGACGGACAATGAGCAGTTCTTC.

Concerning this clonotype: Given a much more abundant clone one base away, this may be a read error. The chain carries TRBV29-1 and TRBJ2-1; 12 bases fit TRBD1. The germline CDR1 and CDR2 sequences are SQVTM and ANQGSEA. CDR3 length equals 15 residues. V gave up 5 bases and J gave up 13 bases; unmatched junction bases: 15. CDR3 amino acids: CSVLWGTGGGETQFF. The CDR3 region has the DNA TGCAGCGTTCTGTGGGGGACAGGGGGCGGAGAGACCCAGTTCTTC.

The DNA of the CDR3 is TGTGCCACCAGCAGAGGTCAAGGTTGGGAAGAGACCCAGTACTTC. Translating it yields CATSRGQGWEETQYF. The chain uses TRBV15 and TRBJ2-5; the D is unclear. Germline loops: CDR1 LNHNV, CDR2 YYDKDF (reference sequence). The CDR3 spans 15 residues. Trimming removed 1 base at V and 3 bases at J, with 12 bases between.

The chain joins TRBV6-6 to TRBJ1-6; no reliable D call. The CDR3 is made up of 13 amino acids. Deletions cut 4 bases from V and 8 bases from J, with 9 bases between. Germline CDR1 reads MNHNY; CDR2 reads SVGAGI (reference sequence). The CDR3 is CASSSPLDSPLHF. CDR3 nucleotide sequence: TGTGCCAGCAGTTCCCCGCTCGATTCACCCCTCCACTTT.

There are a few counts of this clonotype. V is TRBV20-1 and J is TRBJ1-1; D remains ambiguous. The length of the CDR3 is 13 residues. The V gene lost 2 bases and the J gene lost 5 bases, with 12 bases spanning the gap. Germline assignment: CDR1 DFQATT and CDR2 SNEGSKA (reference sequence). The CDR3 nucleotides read TGCAGTGCTAGAAGCGGCAGAAGGACTGAAGCTTTCTTT. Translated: CSARSGRRTEAFF.

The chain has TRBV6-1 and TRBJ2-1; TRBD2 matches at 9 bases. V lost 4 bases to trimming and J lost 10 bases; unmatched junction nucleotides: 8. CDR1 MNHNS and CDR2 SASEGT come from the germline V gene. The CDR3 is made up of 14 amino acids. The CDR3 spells CASSGAGGPAEQFF. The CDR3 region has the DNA TGTGCCAGCAGTGGGGCGGGGGGGCCCGCAGAGCAGTTCTTC.

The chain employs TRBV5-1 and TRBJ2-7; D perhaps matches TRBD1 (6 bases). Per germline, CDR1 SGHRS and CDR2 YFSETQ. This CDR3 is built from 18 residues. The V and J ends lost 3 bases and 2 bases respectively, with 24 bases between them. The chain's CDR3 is CASSSRNRVTLAPYEQYF. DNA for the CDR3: TGCGCCAGCAGCTCCCGGAACAGGGTGACTCTCGCGCCCTACGAGCAGTACTTC.

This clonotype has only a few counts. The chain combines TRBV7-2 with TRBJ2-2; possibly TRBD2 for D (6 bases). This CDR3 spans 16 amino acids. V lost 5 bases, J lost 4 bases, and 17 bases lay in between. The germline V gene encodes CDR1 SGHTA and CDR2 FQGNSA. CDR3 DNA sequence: TGTGCCAGCAGCATAAGGGGTGGGGGGAGCACCGGGGAGCTGTTTTTT. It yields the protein CASSIRGGGSTGELFF.

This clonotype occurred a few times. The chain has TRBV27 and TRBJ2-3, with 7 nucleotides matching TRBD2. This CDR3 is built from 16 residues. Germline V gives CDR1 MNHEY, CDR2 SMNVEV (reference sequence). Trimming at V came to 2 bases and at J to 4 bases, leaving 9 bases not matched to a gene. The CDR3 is CASSLGLAENSDTQYF. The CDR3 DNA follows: TGTGCCAGCAGTTTAGGTCTAGCGGAGAACTCAGATACGCAGTATTTT.

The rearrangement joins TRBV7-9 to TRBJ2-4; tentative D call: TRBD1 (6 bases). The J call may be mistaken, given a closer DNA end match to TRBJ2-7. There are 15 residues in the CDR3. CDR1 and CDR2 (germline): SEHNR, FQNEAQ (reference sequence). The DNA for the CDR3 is TGTGCCAGCAGCTTAGCACAGGGCCTTGTTTACGAGCAGTACTTC. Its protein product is CASSLAQGLVYEQYF.

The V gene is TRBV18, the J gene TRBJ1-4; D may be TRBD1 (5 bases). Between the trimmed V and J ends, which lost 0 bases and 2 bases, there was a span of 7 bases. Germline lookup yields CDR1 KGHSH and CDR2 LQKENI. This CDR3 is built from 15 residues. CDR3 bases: TGTGCCAGCTCACCACCGGGGCTGACTAATGAAAAACTGTTTTTT. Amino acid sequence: CASSPPGLTNEKLFF.

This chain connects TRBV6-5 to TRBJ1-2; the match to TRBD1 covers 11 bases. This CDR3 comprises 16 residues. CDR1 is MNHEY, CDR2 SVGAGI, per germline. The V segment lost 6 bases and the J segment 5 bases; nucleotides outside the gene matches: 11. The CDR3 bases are TGTGCCAGCAGCCCAGGGACAGGGGGTTTTCGTTATGGCTACACCTTC. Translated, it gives CASSPGTGGFRYGYTF.

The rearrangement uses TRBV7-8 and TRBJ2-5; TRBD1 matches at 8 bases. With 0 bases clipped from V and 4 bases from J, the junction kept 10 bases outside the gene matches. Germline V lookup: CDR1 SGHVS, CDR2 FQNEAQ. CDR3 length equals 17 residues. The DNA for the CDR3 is TGTGCCAGCAGCTTAGCGAGTTGGACAGGGAGGATAGAGACCCAGTACTTC. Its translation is CASSLASWTGRIETQYF.

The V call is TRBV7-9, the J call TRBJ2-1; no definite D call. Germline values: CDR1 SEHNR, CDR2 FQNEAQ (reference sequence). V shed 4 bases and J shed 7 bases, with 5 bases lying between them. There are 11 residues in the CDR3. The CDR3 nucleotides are TGTGCCAGCAGCTCAGAGAATGAGCAGTTCTTC. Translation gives CASSSENEQFF.

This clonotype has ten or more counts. Here the CDR3 DNA reads TGTGCCATCAGTGAGGGGCGGGGACCCTACAATGAGCAGTTCTTC. This translates into CAISEGRGPYNEQFF. This chain connects TRBV10-3 to TRBJ2-1; possible D gene TRBD2, 6 bases. This CDR3 is 15 amino acids long. Germline assignment: CDR1 ENHRY and CDR2 SYGVKD. V lost 2 bases to trimming and J lost 2 bases, with 10 bases between them.

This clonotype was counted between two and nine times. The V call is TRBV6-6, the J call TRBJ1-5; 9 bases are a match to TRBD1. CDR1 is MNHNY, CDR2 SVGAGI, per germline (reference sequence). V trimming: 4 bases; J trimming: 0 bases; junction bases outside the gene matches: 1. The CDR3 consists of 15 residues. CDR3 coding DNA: TGTGCCAGCAGTTGGGACAGGGATAGCAATCAGCCCCAGCATTTT. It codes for CASSWDRDSNQPQHF.

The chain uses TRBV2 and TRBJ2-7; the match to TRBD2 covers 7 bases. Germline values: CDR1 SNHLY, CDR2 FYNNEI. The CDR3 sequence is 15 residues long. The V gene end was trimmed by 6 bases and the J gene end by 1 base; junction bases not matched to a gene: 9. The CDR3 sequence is CASRGERGPSYEQYF. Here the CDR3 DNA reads TGTGCCAGCAGGGGGGAGCGGGGTCCTTCCTACGAGCAGTACTTC.

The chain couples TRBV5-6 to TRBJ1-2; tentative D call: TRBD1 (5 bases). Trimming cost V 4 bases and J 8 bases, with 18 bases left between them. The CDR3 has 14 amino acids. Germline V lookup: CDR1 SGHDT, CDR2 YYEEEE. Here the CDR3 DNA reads TGTGCCAGCAGCCCTTCGACAGCGAAGGACGGCTACACCTTC. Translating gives CASSPSTAKDGYTF.